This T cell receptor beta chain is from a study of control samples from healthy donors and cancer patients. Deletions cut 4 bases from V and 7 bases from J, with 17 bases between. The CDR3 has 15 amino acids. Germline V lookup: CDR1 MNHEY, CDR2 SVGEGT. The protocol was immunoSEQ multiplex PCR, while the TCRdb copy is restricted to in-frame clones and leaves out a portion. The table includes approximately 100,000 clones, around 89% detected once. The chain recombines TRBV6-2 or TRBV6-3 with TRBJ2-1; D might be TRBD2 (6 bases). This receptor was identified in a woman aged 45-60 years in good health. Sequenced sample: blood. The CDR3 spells CASSSFRDLGNEQFF. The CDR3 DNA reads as TGTGCCAGCAGTTCCTTCCGGGACTTGGGGAATGAGCAGTTCTTC.